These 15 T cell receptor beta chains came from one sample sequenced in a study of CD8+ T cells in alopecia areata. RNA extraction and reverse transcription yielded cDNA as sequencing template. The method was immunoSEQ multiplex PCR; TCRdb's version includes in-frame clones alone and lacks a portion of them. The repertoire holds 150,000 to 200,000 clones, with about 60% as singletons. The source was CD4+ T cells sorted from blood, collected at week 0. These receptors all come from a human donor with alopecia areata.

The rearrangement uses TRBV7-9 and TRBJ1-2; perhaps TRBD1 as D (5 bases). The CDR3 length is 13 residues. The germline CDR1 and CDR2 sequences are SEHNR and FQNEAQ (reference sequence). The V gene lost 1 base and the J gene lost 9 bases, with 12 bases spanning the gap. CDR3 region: CASSLGGGTSYTF. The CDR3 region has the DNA TGTGCCAGCAGCTTAGGTGGGGGTACGAGCTACACCTTC.

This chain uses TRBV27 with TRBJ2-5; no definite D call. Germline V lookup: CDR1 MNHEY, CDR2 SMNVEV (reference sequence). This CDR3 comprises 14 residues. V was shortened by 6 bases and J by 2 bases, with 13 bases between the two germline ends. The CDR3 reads CASSSPAQQETQYF. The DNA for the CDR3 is TGTGCCAGCAGCTCCCCAGCGCAACAAGAGACCCAGTACTTC.

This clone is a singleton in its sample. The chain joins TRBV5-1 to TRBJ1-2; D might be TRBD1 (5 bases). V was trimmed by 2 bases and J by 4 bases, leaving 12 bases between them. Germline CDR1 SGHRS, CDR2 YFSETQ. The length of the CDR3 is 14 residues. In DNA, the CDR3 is TGCGCCAGCAGCTTACTCGGGGCGGTCTATGGCTACACCTTC. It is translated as CASSLLGAVYGYTF.

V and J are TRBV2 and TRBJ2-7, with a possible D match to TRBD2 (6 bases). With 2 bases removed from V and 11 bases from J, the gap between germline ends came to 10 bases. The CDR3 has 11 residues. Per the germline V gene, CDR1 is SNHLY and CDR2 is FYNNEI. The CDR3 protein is CASSELGEEYF. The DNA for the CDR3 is TGTGCCAGCAGTGAATTGGGGGAGGAGTACTTC.

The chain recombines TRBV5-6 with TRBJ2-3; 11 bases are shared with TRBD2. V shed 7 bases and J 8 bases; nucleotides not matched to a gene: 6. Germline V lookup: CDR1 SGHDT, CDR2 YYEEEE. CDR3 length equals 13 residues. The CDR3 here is CASCSGGAGTQYF. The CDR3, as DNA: TGTGCCAGCTGTAGCGGGGGGGCCGGTACGCAGTATTTT.

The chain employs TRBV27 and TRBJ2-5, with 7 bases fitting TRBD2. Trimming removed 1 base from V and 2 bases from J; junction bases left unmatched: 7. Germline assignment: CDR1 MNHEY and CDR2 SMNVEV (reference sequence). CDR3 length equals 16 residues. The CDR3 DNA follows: TGTGCCAGCAGTTTATTGGCGGGGGTGGCTCAAGAGACCCAGTACTTC. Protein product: CASSLLAGVAQETQYF.

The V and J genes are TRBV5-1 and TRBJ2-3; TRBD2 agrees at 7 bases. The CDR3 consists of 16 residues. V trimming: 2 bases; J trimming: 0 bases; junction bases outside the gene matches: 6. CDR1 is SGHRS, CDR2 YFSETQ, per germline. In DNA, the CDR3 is TGCGCCAGCAGCTTCGGCGGGGGAGCTAGCACAGATACGCAGTATTTT. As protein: CASSFGGGASTDTQYF.

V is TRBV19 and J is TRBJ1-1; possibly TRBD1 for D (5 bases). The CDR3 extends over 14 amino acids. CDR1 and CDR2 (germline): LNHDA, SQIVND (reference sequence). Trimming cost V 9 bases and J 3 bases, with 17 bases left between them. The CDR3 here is CASYQRGGDTEAFF. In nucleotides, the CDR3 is TGTGCCAGCTACCAGAGAGGAGGGGACACTGAAGCTTTCTTT.

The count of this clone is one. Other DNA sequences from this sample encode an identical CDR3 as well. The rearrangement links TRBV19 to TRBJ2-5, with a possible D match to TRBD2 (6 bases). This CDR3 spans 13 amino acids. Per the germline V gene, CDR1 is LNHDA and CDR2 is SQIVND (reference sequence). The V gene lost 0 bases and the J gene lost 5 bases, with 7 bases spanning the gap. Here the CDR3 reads CASSIDRGETQYF. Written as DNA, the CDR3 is TGTGCCAGTAGTATAGATCGGGGGGAGACCCAGTACTTC.

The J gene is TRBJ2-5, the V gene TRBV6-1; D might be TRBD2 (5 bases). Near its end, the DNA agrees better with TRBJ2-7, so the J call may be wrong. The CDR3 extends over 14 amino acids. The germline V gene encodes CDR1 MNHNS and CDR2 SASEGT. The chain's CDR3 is CATKRWAEAYEQYF. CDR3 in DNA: TGTGCCACGAAGAGATGGGCGGAGGCCTACGAGCAGTACTTC.

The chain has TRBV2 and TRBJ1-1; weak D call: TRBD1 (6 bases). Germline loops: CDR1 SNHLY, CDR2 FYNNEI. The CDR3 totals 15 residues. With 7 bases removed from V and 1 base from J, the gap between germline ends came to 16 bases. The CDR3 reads CASKGGVSRNTEAFF. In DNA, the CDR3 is TGTGCCAGCAAGGGGGGAGTGAGCCGGAACACTGAAGCTTTCTTT.

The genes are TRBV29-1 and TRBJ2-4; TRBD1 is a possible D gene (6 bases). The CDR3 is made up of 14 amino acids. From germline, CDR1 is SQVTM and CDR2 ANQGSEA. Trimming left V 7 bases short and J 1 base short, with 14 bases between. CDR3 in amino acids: CSAMQGMAKNIQYF. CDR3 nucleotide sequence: TGCAGCGCTATGCAGGGGATGGCCAAAAACATTCAGTACTTC.

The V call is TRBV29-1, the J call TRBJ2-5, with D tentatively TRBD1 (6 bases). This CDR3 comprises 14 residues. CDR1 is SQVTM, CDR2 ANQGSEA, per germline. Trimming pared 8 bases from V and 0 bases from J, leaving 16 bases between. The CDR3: CSILIRGNQETQYF. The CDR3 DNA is TGCAGCATATTGATCAGGGGTAACCAAGAGACCCAGTACTTC.

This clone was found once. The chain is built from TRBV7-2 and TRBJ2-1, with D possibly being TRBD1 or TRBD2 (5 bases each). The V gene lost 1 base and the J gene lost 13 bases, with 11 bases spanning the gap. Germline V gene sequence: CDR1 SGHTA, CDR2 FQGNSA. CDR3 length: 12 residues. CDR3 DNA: TGTGCCAGCAGCTTAGGAGGGGCTAGCCAGTTCTTC. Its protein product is CASSLGGASQFF.

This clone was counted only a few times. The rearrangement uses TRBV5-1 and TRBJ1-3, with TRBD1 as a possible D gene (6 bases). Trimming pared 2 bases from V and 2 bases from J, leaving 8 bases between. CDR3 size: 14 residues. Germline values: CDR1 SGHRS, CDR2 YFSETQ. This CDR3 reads CASSFTGTGNTIYF. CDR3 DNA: TGCGCCAGCAGCTTTACAGGGACTGGAAACACCATATATTTT.